A single sample gave rise to the 15 T cell receptor beta chains below, sequenced in a study of T cell repertoires in cytomegalovirus infection. TCRdb passed the reads through MiXCR, listing each CDR3 protein once. The repertoire consists of 140,000 to 150,000 distinct CDR3 sequences, with approximately 30% occurring once and the leading ten covering roughly 51%. The antigens for these receptors are not known. Material: CD8+ T cells from cultured PBMCs, obtained from culture after CMV antigen stimulation. These receptors all come from a human donor in good health (CMV status not recorded). Some clones in this sample may be carry-over from other donors' samples.

The J gene is TRBJ1-2, the V gene TRBV12-3 or TRBV12-4, with D unclear. This CDR3 has 15 amino acids. V was cut by 0 bases and J by 9 bases, with 17 bases left in between. The DNA for the CDR3 is TGTGCCAGCAGTTTAGCTCCCGGCCTGCTATGGAGCTACACCTTC. It yields the protein CASSLAPGLLWSYTF.

The J gene is TRBJ2-6, the V gene TRBV27, with no clear D. There are 13 residues in the CDR3. V lost 3 bases and J lost 4, with 4 bases in between. Germline-derived CDR1 and CDR2 are MNHEY and SMNVEV (reference sequence). This chain's CDR3 is CASSFQGANVLTF. The DNA for the CDR3 is TGTGCCAGCAGTTTCCAAGGGGCCAACGTCCTGACTTTC. Using reference TRBV27 and TRBJ2-6 for the parts outside the CDR3, the full variable domain is EAQVTQNPRYLITVTGKKLTVTCSQNMNHEYMSWYRQDPGLGLRQIYYSMNVEVTDKGDVPEGYKVSRKEKRNFPLILESPSPNQTSLYFCASSFQGANVLTFGAGSRLTVL.

The V call is TRBV12-3 or TRBV12-4, the J call TRBJ1-5; D call uncertain. V dropped 7 bases and J dropped 5 bases, with 12 bases sitting between them. This CDR3 has 13 amino acids. The CDR3: CASTADGDQPQHF. The CDR3 coding sequence is TGTGCCAGCACCGCGGACGGGGATCAGCCCCAGCATTTT.

This clonotype was counted ten times or more. J is TRBJ2-2 and V is TRBV7-9; no firm D call. Germline V gene sequence: CDR1 SEHNR, CDR2 FQNEAQ (reference sequence). V lost 5 bases to trimming and J lost 1 base, with 8 bases between them. The CDR3 runs to 14 residues. This CDR3 reads CASSPDGNTGELFF. CDR3 in DNA: TGTGCCAGCAGCCCGGACGGGAACACCGGGGAGCTGTTTTTT.

This clonotype was counted ten times or more. V is TRBV7-8 and J is TRBJ2-1; a possible D gene is TRBD2 (6 bases). CDR1 and CDR2 (germline): SGHVS, FQNEAQ. This CDR3 is built from 15 residues. The ends were cut back, 5 bases at V and 9 bases at J, with 20 bases in the middle. The CDR3: CASSPLAGSGGEQFF. The CDR3, as DNA: TGTGCCAGCAGCCCCCTTGCGGGGTCTGGGGGTGAGCAGTTCTTC. Using reference TRBV7-8 and TRBJ2-1 for the parts outside the CDR3, the full variable domain is GAGVSQSPRYKVAKRGQDVALRCDPISGHVSLFWYQQALGQGPEFLTYFQNEAQLDKSGLPSDRFFAERPEGSVSTLKIQRTQQEDSAVYLCASSPLAGSGGEQFFGPGTRLTVL.

The gene calls are TRBV6-2 or TRBV6-3 and TRBJ1-5, with D perhaps TRBD1 (5 bases). Trimming shortened V by 7 bases and J by 0 bases, and 10 bases separated the two germline ends. This CDR3 has 14 amino acids. The V gene's germline CDR1 is MNHEY and CDR2 SVGEGT. CDR3 bases: TGTGCCAGCAATCAAGGGACTAGCAATCAGCCCCAGCATTTT. This codes for CASNQGTSNQPQHF.

This clonotype came up a few times. V usage is TRBV5-4 and J usage is TRBJ2-2; 9 bases line up with TRBD1. Losses at the gene ends were 4 bases for V and 5 bases for J; bases not matched to a gene: 9. CDR3 size: 16 residues. Per the germline V gene, CDR1 is SGHNT and CDR2 is YYREEE (reference sequence). The CDR3 here is CASSTAPGQGTGELFF. Written as DNA, the CDR3 is TGTGCCAGCAGCACCGCCCCGGGACAGGGTACCGGGGAGCTGTTTTTT.

The chain has TRBV9 and TRBJ2-3; 7 bases match TRBD2. Per the germline V gene, CDR1 is SGDLS and CDR2 is YYNGEE. This CDR3 has 14 amino acids. V gave up 4 bases and J gave up 11 bases; unmatched junction bases: 13. In DNA, the CDR3 is TGTGCCAGCAGCTCCCATATCTATGGGGGGGAGCAGTATTTT. As protein: CASSSHIYGGEQYF.

This clonotype was observed a few times. The rearrangement joins TRBV7-6 to TRBJ2-7; the match to TRBD1 covers 7 bases. The germline V gene has CDR1 SGHVS and CDR2 FNYEAQ. The CDR3 covers 13 residues. The trim removed 5 bases at V and 2 bases at J, leaving 3 bases unmatched. The CDR3 spells CASSRQGTYEQYF. In nucleotides, the CDR3 is TGTGCCAGCAGCCGACAGGGTACCTACGAGCAGTACTTC.

The chain joins TRBV7-2 to TRBJ2-3; D is ambiguous. Per the germline V gene, CDR1 is SGHTA and CDR2 is FQGNSA. Trimming removed 1 base from V and 2 bases from J, with 7 bases in between. This CDR3 contains 14 residues. The CDR3 bases are TGTGCCAGCAGCTTAGGGCGTCTCACAGATACGCAGTATTTT. Translated, it gives CASSLGRLTDTQYF.

This clonotype was counted a few times. A read error may account for a junction end that differs from germline. The chain carries TRBV30 and TRBJ2-5; D perhaps matches TRBD1 (5 bases). The germline V gene encodes CDR1 GTSNPN and CDR2 SVGIG (reference sequence). The CDR3 covers 13 residues. CDR3 bases: TGTGCCTGGGGTGTCAGGGACCAAGAGACCCAGTACTTC. Amino acid sequence: CAWGVRDQETQYF.

This clonotype was detected many times. This chain joins TRBV7-2 and TRBJ2-2; no clear D. Germline V CDR1 and CDR2: SGHTA, FQGNSA. The CDR3 is made up of 13 amino acids. Trimming removed 5 bases at V and 8 bases at J, with 12 bases between. The CDR3 reads CASSPSWMGELFF. CDR3 in DNA: TGTGCCAGCAGCCCCTCATGGATGGGGGAGCTGTTTTTT.

This clonotype was seen a few times. The chain joins TRBV12-3 or TRBV12-4 to TRBJ1-2; 7 nucleotides match TRBD1. This CDR3 is 13 amino acids long. Germline trimming cut 6 bases from V and 5 bases from J; bases unmatched to any gene: 6. CDR3 in DNA: TGTGCCAGCAGCCTGGGACAGCCTTATGGCTACACCTTC. Its translation is CASSLGQPYGYTF.

This clonotype was counted between two and nine times. V usage is TRBV2 and J usage is TRBJ2-3; D is unresolved. V lost 8 bases and J 4 bases, leaving 16 bases between the germline ends. CDR1 and CDR2 (germline): SNHLY, FYNNEI. The length of the CDR3 is 14 residues. The CDR3 sequence: CASGNSLGSDTQYF. CDR3 sequence (DNA): TGTGCCAGCGGAAACAGTCTGGGGTCAGATACGCAGTATTTT. Full variable domain (rest looked up from reference TRBV2 and TRBJ2-3): EPEVTQTPSHQVTQMGQEVILRCVPISNHLYFYWYRQILGQKVEFLVSFYNNEISEKSEIFDDQFSVERPDGSNFTLKIRSTKLEDSAMYFCASGNSLGSDTQYFGPGTRLTVL.

This clonotype was detected only a few times. The chain uses TRBV5-5 and TRBJ1-1, with D tentatively TRBD1 (6 bases). CDR1 is SGHKS and CDR2 is YYEKEE in the germline V gene (reference sequence). The CDR3 loop spans 13 amino acids. Trimming removed 0 bases from V and 6 bases from J, with 9 bases in between. CDR3 nucleotides: TGTGCCAGCAGCTTGGGGGGGGCCGCTGAAGCTTTCTTT. Protein: CASSLGGAAEAFF.